The source of this T cell receptor (beta chain) is a study of blood T cell repertoires in COVID-19. Study-level background: T cells, B-cell-depleted T cells, or PBMCs provided the cDNA or gDNA that served as material.

The CDR3 is 15 residues long. Germline assignment: CDR1 SGHAT and CDR2 FQNNGV. The V end lost 1 base, the J end lost 10 bases, and 14 bases lay between the germline ends. Participants were aged roughly 18 to 90 years from about two dozen US areas. Data came from immunoSEQ multiplex PCR; TCRdb stores just in-frame clones and leaves some out. There are roughly 340,000 clones in the sample; more than 80% occur only once, and about 1% lies in the top ten. Sequenced material: PBMCs or T cells enriched from blood (not recorded which). The clonotype originates from a man aged 18 to 30 who had recovered from COVID-19. The J gene is TRBJ1-6, the V gene TRBV11-2, with a weak D call TRBD1 (6 bases). The CDR3 DNA follows: TGTGCCAGCAGCTTAGCGGCAGGGGTTCGGTCACCCCTCCACTTT. Translating it yields CASSLAAGVRSPLHF.